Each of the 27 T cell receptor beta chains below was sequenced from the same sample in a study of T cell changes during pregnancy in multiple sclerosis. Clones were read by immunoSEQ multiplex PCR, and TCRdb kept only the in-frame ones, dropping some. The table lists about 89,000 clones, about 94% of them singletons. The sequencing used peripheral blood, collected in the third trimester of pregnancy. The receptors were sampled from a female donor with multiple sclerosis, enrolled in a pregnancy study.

Here the CDR3 reads CASTLGTGLAGETQYF. CDR3 sequence (DNA): TGTGCCAGTACCTTAGGGACAGGACTAGCGGGAGAGACCCAGTACTTC. The chain recombines TRBV19 with TRBJ2-5; 11 positions agree with TRBD2. The length of the CDR3 is 16 residues. Germline trimming cut 7 bases from V and 4 bases from J; bases unmatched to any gene: 11. Germline CDR1 is LNHDA and CDR2 is SQIVND (reference sequence).

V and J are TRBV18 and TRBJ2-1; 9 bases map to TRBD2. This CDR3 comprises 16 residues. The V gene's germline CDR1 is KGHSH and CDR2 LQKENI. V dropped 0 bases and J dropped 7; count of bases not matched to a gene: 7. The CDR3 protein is CASSPPRGRVGNEQFF. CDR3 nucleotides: TGTGCCAGCTCACCACCTCGCGGGAGGGTGGGTAATGAGCAGTTCTTC.

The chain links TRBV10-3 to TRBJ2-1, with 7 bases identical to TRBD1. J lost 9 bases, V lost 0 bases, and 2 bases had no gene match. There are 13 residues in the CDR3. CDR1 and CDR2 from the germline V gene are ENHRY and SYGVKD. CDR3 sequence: CAISESTGTEQFF. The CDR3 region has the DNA TGTGCCATCAGTGAGTCGACAGGGACTGAGCAGTTCTTC.

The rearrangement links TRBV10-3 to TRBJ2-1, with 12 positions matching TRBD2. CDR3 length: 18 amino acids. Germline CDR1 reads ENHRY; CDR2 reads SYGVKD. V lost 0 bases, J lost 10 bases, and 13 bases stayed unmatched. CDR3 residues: CAISESNLAGGPKGEQFF. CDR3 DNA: TGTGCCATCAGTGAGTCGAATCTAGCGGGAGGGCCCAAGGGGGAGCAGTTCTTC.

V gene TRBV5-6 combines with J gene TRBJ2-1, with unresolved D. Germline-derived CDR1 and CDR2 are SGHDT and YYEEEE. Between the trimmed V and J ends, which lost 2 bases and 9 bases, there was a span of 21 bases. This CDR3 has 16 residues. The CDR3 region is CASSFGSWAIPSEQFF. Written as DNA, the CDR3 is TGTGCCAGCAGCTTTGGTAGTTGGGCCATCCCAAGTGAGCAGTTCTTC.

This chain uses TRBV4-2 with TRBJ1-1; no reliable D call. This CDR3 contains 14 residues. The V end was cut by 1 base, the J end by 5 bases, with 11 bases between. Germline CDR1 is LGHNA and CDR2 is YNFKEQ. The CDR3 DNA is TGTGCCAGCAGCCAAGGGGTCTCGGGGACTGAAGCTTTCTTT. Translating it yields CASSQGVSGTEAFF.

CDR3 in DNA: TGTGCCAGCAGCGGGCAGAACACCGGGGAGCTGTTTTTT. Translation gives CASSGQNTGELFF. This chain links TRBV9 with TRBJ2-2; D unclear. The CDR3 contains 13 residues. Trimming removed 3 bases from V and 1 base from J, with 4 bases in between. Germline-derived CDR1 and CDR2 are SGDLS and YYNGEE.

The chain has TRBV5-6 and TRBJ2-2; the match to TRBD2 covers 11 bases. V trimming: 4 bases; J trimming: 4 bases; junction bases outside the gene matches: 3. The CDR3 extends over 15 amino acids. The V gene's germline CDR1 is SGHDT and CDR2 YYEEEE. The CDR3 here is CASSLLAGGTGELFF. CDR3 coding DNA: TGTGCCAGCAGCCTCCTAGCGGGGGGCACCGGGGAGCTGTTTTTT.

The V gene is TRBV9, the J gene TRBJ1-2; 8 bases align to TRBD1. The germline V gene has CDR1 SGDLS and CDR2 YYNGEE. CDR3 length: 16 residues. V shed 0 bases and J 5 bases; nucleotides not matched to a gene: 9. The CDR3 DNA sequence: TGTGCCAGCAGCGTAGCCCGGGACAGGACTTCTTATGGCTACACCTTC. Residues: CASSVARDRTSYGYTF.

Here the CDR3 reads CASSQEEFFGDEQFF. Written as DNA, the CDR3 is TGCGCCAGCAGCCAAGAAGAGTTCTTCGGGGATGAGCAGTTCTTC. The chain employs TRBV4-1 and TRBJ2-1; D might be TRBD2 (5 bases). The V end was cut by 0 bases, the J end by 8 bases, with 14 bases between. The CDR3 runs 15 residues. Germline V gene sequence: CDR1 MGHRA, CDR2 YSYEKL.

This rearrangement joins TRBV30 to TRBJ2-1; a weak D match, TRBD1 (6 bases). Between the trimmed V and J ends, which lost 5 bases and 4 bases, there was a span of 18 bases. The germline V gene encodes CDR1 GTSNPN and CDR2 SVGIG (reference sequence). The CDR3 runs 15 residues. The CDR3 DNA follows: TGTGCCTGGGGGACCGGGACATTGAGTTACAATGAGCAGTTCTTC. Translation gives CAWGTGTLSYNEQFF.

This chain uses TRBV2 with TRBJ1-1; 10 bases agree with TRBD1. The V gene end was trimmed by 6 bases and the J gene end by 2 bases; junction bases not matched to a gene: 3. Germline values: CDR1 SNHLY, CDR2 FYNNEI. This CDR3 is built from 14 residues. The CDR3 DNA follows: TGTGCCAGCAGGGACAGGGGGGGAAACACTGAAGCTTTCTTT. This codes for CASRDRGGNTEAFF.

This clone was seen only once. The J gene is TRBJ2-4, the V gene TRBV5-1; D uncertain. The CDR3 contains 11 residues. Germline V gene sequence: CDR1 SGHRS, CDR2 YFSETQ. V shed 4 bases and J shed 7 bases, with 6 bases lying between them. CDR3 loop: CASSEANIQYF. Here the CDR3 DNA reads TGCGCCAGCAGCGAAGCGAACATTCAGTACTTC.

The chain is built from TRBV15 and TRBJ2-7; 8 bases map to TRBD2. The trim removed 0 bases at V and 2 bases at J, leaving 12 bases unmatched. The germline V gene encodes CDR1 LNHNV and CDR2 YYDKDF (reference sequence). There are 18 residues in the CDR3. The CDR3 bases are TGTGCCACCAGCAGAGATATCGTATCCCGGGAGGGCCCCTACGAGCAGTACTTC. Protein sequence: CATSRDIVSREGPYEQYF.

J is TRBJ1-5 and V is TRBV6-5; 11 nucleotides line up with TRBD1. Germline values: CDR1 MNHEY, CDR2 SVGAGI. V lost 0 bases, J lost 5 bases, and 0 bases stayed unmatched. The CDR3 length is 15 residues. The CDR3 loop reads CASSYSGQGDQPQHF. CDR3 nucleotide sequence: TGTGCCAGCAGTTACTCGGGACAGGGGGATCAGCCCCAGCATTTT.

This chain's CDR3 is CATKVQGGYGYTF. In DNA form, the CDR3 reads TGTGCCACCAAAGTACAGGGGGGCTATGGCTACACCTTC. The chain carries TRBV19 and TRBJ1-2; 8 nucleotides match TRBD1. The V segment lost 10 bases and the J segment 4 bases; nucleotides outside the gene matches: 8. Germline V gene sequence: CDR1 LNHDA, CDR2 SQIVND (reference sequence). This CDR3 contains 13 residues.

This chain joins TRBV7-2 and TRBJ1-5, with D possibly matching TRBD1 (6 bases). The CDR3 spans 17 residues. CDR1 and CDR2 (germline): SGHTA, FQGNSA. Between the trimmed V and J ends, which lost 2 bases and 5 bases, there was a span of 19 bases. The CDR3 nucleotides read TGTGCCAGCAGCTTAAGGTCTGACGGCAGGGGATATCAGCCCCAGCATTTT. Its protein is CASSLRSDGRGYQPQHF.

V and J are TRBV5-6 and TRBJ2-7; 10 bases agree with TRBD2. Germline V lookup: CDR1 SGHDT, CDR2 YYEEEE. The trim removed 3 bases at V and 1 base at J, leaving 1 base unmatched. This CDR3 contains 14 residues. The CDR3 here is CASSWTSGSYEQYF. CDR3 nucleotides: TGTGCCAGCAGCTGGACTAGCGGTTCCTACGAGCAGTACTTC.

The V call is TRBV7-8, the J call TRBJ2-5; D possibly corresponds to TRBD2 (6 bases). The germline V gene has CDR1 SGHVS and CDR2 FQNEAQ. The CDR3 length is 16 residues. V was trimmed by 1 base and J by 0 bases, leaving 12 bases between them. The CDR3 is CASSLVGGGYQETQYF. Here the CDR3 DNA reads TGTGCCAGCAGCTTAGTCGGGGGTGGGTACCAAGAGACCCAGTACTTC.

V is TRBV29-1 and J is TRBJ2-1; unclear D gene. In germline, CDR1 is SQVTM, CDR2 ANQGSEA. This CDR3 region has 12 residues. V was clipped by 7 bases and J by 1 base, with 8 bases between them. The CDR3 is CSASSSYNEQFF. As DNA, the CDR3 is TGCAGCGCCTCTAGTTCCTACAATGAGCAGTTCTTC.

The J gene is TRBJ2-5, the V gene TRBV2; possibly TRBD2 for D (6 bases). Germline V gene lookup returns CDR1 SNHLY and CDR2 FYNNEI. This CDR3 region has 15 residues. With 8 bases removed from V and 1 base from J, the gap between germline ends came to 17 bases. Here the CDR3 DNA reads TGTGCCAGCGAGGAGGGGCGAGAAATCCAAGAGACCCAGTACTTC. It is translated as CASEEGREIQETQYF.

CDR3 sequence (DNA): TGTGCCAGCAGCTTGGACAGGGGAGGAGGAGGAAACACCATATATTTT. It yields the protein CASSLDRGGGGNTIYF. V and J are TRBV5-4 and TRBJ1-3; TRBD1 matches at 7 bases. CDR1 and CDR2 (germline): SGHNT, YYREEE (reference sequence). V lost 0 bases, J lost 4 bases, and 7 bases stayed unmatched. This CDR3 has 16 amino acids.

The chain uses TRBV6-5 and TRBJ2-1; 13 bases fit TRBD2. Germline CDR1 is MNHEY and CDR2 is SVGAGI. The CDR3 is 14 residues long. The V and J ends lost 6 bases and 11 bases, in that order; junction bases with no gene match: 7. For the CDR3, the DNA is TGTGCCAGCAGCCAAGGGACTAGCGGGGCCAAGCAGTTCTTC. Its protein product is CASSQGTSGAKQFF.

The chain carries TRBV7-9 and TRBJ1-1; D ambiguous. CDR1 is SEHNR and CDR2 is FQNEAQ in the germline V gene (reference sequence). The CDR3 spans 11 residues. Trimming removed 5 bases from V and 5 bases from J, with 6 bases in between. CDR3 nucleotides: TGTGCCAGCAGCGGAGAGACTGAAGCTTTCTTT. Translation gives CASSGETEAFF.

The CDR3 coding sequence is TGTGCCAGCAGCTTATCAGGGGGGGAGCAGTACTTC. Translating gives CASSLSGGEQYF. The J gene is TRBJ2-7, the V gene TRBV11-2, with TRBD1 as a possible D gene (7 bases). The V and J ends lost 2 bases and 7 bases respectively, with 9 bases between them. The CDR3 length is 12 residues. CDR1 is SGHAT and CDR2 is FQNNGV in the germline V gene.

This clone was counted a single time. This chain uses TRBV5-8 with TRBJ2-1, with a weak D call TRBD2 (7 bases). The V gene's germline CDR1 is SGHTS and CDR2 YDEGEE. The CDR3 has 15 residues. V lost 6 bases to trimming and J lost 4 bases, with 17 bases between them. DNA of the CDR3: TGTGCCAGCAAATTAAGGGGGGGTGGGTACAATGAGCAGTTCTTC. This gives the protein CASKLRGGGYNEQFF.

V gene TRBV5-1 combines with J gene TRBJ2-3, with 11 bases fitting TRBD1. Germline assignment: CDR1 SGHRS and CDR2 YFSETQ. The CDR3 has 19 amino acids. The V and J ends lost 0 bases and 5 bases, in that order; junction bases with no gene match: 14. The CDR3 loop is CASSLDPGQGERELDTQYF. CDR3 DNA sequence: TGCGCCAGCAGCTTGGATCCGGGACAGGGGGAACGGGAGTTAGATACGCAGTATTTT.